This T cell receptor (beta chain) came from a study of PD-1 blockade in mismatch repair-deficient tumors. Study details: All were previously treated, progressing patients with eleven to twelve mismatch repair-deficient cancer types.

Every patient had mismatch repair deficiency by PCR or immunohistochemistry. The TCR-sequenced patients were a few responders to pembrolizumab. Regarding the study as a whole: Tumor-resident clones, often undetectable pretreatment in blood, expanded then contracted after pembrolizumab.

The repertoire was sequenced with immunoSEQ multiplex PCR; TCRdb's copy has only in-frame clones and lacks some. There are under 50,000 clones in the sample; roughly 80% occur only once, and 22% lies in the top ten. This clone was picked up one time. Antigen specificity is unknown. The CDR3 is 15 residues long. V shed 7 bases and J 5 bases; nucleotides not matched to a gene: 9. Germline CDR1 reads MNHNS; CDR2 reads SASEGT. This specimen consisted of peripheral blood, obtained 4 weeks after starting pembrolizumab. The TCR comes from an adult with mismatch repair-deficient cancer. The V and J genes are TRBV6-1 and TRBJ2-3; TRBD2 matches at 10 bases. CDR3 bases: TGTGCCAGCATCTCGCCTAGCGGGAGAAAAGATACGCAGTATTTT. This sequence encodes CASISPSGRKDTQYF.